This T cell receptor beta chain is drawn from a study of blood T cell repertoires in COVID-19. Background on the study: Sample material is recorded as cDNA or gDNA derived from T cells, B-cell-depleted T cells, or PBMCs.

With 0 bases clipped from V and 1 base from J, the junction kept 0 bases outside the gene matches. This CDR3 has 14 residues. Germline lookup yields CDR1 SGHRS and CDR2 YFSETQ. Using immunoSEQ multiplex PCR, the repertoire was profiled, and TCRdb retains in-frame clones only, with some absent. Here the sample spans some 500,000 clones, roughly nine tenths being singletons. In regard to this clone: Different DNA sequences within this sample yield the same CDR3.

The sequenced sample consisted of peripheral blood. The sequence came from a woman aged 50 to 60 with COVID-19, enrolled during active disease. The chain uses TRBV5-1 and TRBJ1-1, with 7 bases that match TRBD1. CDR3 sequence reads: CASSLGDRNTEAFF. In DNA form, the CDR3 reads TGCGCCAGCAGCTTGGGGGACAGGAACACTGAAGCTTTCTTT.